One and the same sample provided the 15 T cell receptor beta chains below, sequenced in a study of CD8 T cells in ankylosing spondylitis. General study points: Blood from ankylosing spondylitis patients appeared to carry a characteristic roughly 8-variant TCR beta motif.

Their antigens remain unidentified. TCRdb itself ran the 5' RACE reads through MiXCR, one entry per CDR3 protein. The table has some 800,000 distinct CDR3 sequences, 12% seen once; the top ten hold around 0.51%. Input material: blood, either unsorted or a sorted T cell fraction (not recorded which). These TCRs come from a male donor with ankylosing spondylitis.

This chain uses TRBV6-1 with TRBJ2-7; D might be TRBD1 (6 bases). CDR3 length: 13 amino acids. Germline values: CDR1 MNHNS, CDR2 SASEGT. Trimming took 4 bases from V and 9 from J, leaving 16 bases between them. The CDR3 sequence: CASSVINRAGQYF. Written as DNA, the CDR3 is TGTGCCAGCAGTGTTATAAACAGGGCGGGGCAGTACTTC.

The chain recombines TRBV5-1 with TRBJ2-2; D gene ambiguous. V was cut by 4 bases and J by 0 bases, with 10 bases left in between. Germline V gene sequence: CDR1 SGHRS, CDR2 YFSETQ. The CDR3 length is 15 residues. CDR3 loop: CASSPAAANTGELFF. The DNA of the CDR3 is TGCGCCAGCAGCCCGGCTGCGGCGAACACCGGGGAGCTGTTTTTT. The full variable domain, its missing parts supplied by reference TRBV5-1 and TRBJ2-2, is KAGVTQTPRYLIKTRGQQVTLSCSPISGHRSVSWYQQTPGQGLQFLFEYFSETQRNKGNFPGRFSGRQFSNSRSEMNVSTLELGDSALYLCASSPAAANTGELFFGEGSRLTVL.

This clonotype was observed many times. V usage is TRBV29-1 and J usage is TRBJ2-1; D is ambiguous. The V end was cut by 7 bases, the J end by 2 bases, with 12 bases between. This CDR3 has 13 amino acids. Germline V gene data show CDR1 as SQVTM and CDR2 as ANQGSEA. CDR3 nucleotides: TGCAGCGCCGTTAAGAGTCCCTACAATGAGCAGTTCTTC. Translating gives CSAVKSPYNEQFF.

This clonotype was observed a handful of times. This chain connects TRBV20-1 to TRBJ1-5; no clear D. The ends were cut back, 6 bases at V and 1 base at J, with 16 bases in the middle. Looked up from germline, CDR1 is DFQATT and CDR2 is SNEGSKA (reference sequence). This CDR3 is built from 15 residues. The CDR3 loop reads CSAKRGSGSNQPQHF. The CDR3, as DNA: TGCAGTGCCAAGCGGGGATCGGGAAGCAATCAGCCCCAGCATTTT.

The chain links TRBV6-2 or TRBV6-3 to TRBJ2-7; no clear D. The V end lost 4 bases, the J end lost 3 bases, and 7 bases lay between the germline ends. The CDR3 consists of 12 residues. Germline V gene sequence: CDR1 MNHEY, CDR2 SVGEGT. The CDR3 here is CASSWQVYEQYF. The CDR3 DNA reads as TGTGCCAGCAGTTGGCAGGTCTACGAGCAGTACTTC.

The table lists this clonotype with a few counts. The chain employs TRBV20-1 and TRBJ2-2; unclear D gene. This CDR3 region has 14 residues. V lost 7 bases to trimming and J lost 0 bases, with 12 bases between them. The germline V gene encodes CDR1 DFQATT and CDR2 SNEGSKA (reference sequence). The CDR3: CSVQTTSNTGELFF. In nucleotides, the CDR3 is TGCAGTGTTCAGACAACCTCGAACACCGGGGAGCTGTTTTTT.

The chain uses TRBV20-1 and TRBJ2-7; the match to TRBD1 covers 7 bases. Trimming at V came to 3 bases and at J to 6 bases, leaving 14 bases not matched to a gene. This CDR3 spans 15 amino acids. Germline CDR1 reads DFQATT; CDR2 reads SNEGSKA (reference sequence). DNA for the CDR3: TGCAGTGCTAGCTCCGTGGACAGGTCGGATCGCGAGCAGTACTTC. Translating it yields CSASSVDRSDREQYF.

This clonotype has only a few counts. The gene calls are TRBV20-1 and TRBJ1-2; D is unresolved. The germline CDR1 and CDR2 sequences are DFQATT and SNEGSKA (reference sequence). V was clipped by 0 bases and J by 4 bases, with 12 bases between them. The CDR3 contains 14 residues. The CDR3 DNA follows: TGCAGTGCTAGAGATTTCGGGTTTAGCTATGGCTACACCTTC. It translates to CSARDFGFSYGYTF.

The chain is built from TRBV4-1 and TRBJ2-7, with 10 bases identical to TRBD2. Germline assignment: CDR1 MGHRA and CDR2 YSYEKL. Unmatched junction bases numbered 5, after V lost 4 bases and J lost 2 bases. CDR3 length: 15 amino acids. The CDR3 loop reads CASSPLAGVPYEQYF. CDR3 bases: TGCGCCAGCAGCCCCCTAGCGGGAGTCCCCTACGAGCAGTACTTC.

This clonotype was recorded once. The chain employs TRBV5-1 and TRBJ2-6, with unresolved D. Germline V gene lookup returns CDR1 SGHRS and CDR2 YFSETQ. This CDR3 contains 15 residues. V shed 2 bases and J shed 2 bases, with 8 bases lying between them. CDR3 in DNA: TGCGCCAGCAGCTTTTTAGGGACTGGGGCCAACGTCCTGACTTTC. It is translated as CASSFLGTGANVLTF.

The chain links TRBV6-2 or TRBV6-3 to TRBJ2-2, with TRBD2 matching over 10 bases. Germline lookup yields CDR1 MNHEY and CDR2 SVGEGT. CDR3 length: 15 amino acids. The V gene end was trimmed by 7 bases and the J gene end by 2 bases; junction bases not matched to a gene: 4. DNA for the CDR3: TGTGCCAGCATCAGCGGGAGGGGCAACACCGGGGAGCTGTTTTTT. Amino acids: CASISGRGNTGELFF.

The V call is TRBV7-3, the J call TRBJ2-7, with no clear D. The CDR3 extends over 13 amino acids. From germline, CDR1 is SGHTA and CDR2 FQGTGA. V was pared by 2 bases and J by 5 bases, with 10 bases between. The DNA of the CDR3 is TGTGCCAGCAGCTTATGGGCACGGGACGAGCAGTACTTC. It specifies CASSLWARDEQYF.

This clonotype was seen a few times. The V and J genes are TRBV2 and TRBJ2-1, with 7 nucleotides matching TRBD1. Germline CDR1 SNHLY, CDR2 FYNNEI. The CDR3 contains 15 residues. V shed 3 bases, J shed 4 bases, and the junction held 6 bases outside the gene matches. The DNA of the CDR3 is TGTGCCAGCAGTGAGCGGCAGGGGGTATACAATGAGCAGTTCTTC. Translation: CASSERQGVYNEQFF.

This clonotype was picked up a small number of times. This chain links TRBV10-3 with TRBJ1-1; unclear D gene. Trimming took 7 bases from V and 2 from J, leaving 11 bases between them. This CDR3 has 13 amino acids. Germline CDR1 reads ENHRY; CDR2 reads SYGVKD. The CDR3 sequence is CAITRAGNTEAFF. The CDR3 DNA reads TGTGCCATCACCCGGGCAGGCAACACTGAAGCTTTCTTT.

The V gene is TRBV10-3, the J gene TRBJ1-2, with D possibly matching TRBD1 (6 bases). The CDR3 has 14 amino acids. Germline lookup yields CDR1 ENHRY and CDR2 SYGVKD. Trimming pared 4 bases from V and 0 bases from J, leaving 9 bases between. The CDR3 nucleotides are TGTGCCATCAGTGTGGACAGAGCTAACTATGGCTACACCTTC. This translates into CAISVDRANYGYTF.